The 6 T cell receptor beta chains given below trace back to one sample, sequenced in a study of beta chain features in type 1 diabetes. Their antigens remain unidentified. Expressed TCRB transcripts were sequenced after all isolated RNA was converted to cDNA. Generated by immunoSEQ multiplex PCR, the TCRdb table keeps only in-frame clones and is missing some. This sample has 130,000 or so clones, with around 15% found just once. General study findings and limits: Among patients with Type 1 diabetes, TCRB CDR3s were moderately but significantly shorter in every one of the four CD4+ subsets.

The source material was central memory CD4+ T cells from blood. The receptors were sampled from a man aged 18 to 29 with type 1 diabetes.

The rearrangement links TRBV6-1 to TRBJ1-1, with 8 positions matching TRBD1. V was pared by 8 bases and J by 4 bases, with 9 bases of the junction left unmatched. The CDR3 runs to 14 residues. The germline gives CDR1 MNHNS, CDR2 SASEGT. The CDR3 spells CASVWTGRGTEAFF. Here the CDR3 DNA reads TGTGCCAGCGTGTGGACAGGGAGGGGCACTGAAGCTTTCTTT.

Ten or more counts support this clone. The chain employs TRBV7-2 and TRBJ2-3; a possible D gene is TRBD1 (5 bases). V was shortened by 5 bases and J by 4 bases, with 16 bases between the two germline ends. The CDR3 covers 15 residues. Germline V gives CDR1 SGHTA, CDR2 FQGNSA. The CDR3 spells CASSPRTLSADTQYF. CDR3 DNA sequence: TGTGCCAGCAGCCCACGGACATTATCCGCAGATACGCAGTATTTT.

The V and J genes are TRBV10-1 and TRBJ2-7; 11 nucleotides align to TRBD1. Trimming cost V 7 bases and J 6 bases; bases outside gene matches: 8. CDR3 size: 14 residues. Germline loops: CDR1 WNHNN, CDR2 SYGVQD (reference sequence). The CDR3 region has the DNA TGCGCCAGCAACTCCGGGACAGGGGGTACCGAGCAGTACTTC. Encoded protein: CASNSGTGGTEQYF.

This clone was recorded a few times. The genes are TRBV4-3 and TRBJ2-1; D is unresolved. Trimming took off 0 bases at V and 0 bases at J, with 12 bases between the two ends. The CDR3 has 17 residues. From germline, CDR1 is LGHNA and CDR2 YSLEER. CDR3 nucleotide sequence: TGCGCCAGCAGCCAAGAAAGTACCCCGAGCTCCTACAATGAGCAGTTCTTC. Translation: CASSQESTPSSYNEQFF.

This clone was seen repeatedly, ten times or more. The chain recombines TRBV14 with TRBJ2-7; D gene uncertain. Germline CDR1 is SGHDN and CDR2 is FVKESK. The CDR3 is 13 amino acids. V was trimmed by 1 base and J by 2 bases, leaving 6 bases between them. The CDR3 DNA is TGTGCCAGCAGCCAAGGGAACACCTACGAGCAGTACTTC. Amino acid sequence: CASSQGNTYEQYF.

This clone was observed a few times. The chain uses TRBV7-2 and TRBJ2-7; D is perhaps TRBD2 (6 bases). The ends were cut back, 6 bases at V and 6 bases at J, with 18 bases in the middle. This CDR3 is built from 14 residues. Looked up from germline, CDR1 is SGHTA and CDR2 is FQGNSA. The CDR3 protein is CASSQRGGPSEQYF. DNA for the CDR3: TGTGCCAGCAGTCAAAGAGGAGGGCCAAGCGAGCAGTACTTC.